This record concerns one T cell receptor (beta chain) sequence. The specificity of this receptor is unknown. Qualities for individual bases were not recorded, and no much larger clone is one base off. The CDR3 regions of human TCRbeta chains were subjected to immunosequencing. From the authors' description of their analysis: TCRs in the repertoires were matched against a reference library of SARS-CoV-2-specific TCRs that had been generated with the MIRA antigen-specificity platform. Breadth was defined as the fraction of unique TCRs that were SARS-CoV-2-associated. Depth was defined as the fraction of total T cells that were SARS-CoV-2-associated. Each spike-specific TCR was assigned to its reactive spike region and to a CD4 or CD8 class using the MIRA data. Log10-transformed breadth and depth values were compared by one-way ANOVA with Sidak's multiple comparisons tests. Not all clones reach the TCRdb copy of this immuneACCESS table, which keeps in-frame sequences only. Checked studies attribute under half of the gap to unresolved V genes and leave the rest unexplained. The DNA gave D and trimming, while V, J and clone size come from that table. The sample profile shows roughly 120,000 clones; 70% to 90% of them were found once. The ten largest clones add up to under 6.5% of the sample.

This sample's time point label indicates: baseline before first vaccination. The vaccinee samples were drawn from two UK trials, COV001 and COV002, one of which was a single-blind randomized controlled phase 2/3 trial testing AZD1222 (ChAdOx1 nCoV-19) in healthy adults. For TCRbeta chain sequencing, PBMC samples were collected from trial participants at day 0 and at day 28 after the second dose. This sample stems from a study of T cell responses to AZD1222 COVID-19 vaccine (dated by TCRdb to 2020 to 2022). Describing the broader study: AZD1222 recipients whose second dose came at about 4 weeks and those whose second dose came at about 12 weeks were combined into one group, since spike-specific TCR depth and breadth did not differ between the two schedules. TCR sequencing covered 230 or so trial participants: 207 given two doses of AZD1222 and approximately 26 given two doses of MenACWY control vaccine. Trial participants were enrolled by age into subgroups of 18-55, 56-69 and 70-plus years, and around 150, 28 and 57 TCR-sequenced participants, respectively, were included in these subgroups. Findings and caveats that apply to the study as a whole: The 56-69-year group was small, and its depth increase did not reach significance, likely because of low power. CD4 TCRs associated with the vaccine covered the entire spike protein, and the dominant responses were in regions 160-218 and 743-854. Most participants were white British and females outnumbered males, and the authors suggested that clonal diversity may have been underestimated. Conclusions about previously exposed vaccinees are limited because only six or seven AZD1222 recipients were SARS-CoV-2 seropositive at baseline. After two AZD1222 doses, both the breadth and the depth of spike-specific TCRs were significantly higher than at day 0 and than in MenACWY recipients. Reportedly, almost half of the unique spike-specific TCRs recognized epitopes lying outside the regions that are mutated in the B.1.351 and B.1.1.7 variants. Because no samples from the day 14 peak response were available, repertoires could be characterized only after the peak T cell response.

There are 14 amino acids in the CDR3, from cysteine to phenylalanine inclusive. Kept here is only the CDR3 DNA, which spans 42 bases and is read in frame from base 1. The CDR1 and CDR2 encoded by the germline V gene are SGHTA and FQGNSA. Here V drops 2 bases and J drops 7 bases, and the junction holds 7 bases not matched to any gene. Sequencing used peripheral blood, obtained on day 0 of AZD1222 vaccination. The TCR comes from an adult in good health. This chain joins TRBV7-2 to TRBJ2-7, and 8 junction bases match TRBD1. The CDR3 is CASSLIRTGREQYF. The sequence in DNA is TGTGCCAGCAGCTTAATCAGGACAGGGCGTGAGCAGTACTTC.